This TCR beta chain is drawn from a study of OX40 agonist ivuxolimab in advanced cancers. Whole-study results and caveats: Mean expanded clone counts were higher in CD8+ than CD4+ T cells. In the 0.1 to 3.0 mg/kg range, CD4+ and CD8+ blood T cells had expanded clonally by week 6.

The protocol was immunoSEQ multiplex PCR, while the TCRdb copy is restricted to in-frame clones and leaves out a portion. The table has 25,000 to 35,000 clones, roughly 90% seen once. The length of the CDR3 is 19 residues. V shed 6 bases, J shed 0 bases, and the junction held 14 bases outside the gene matches. The V gene's germline CDR1 is MDHEN and CDR2 SYDVKM. Systemic immunosuppression or autoimmune disease history was grounds to exclude patients. With regard to this clone: The antigen is not known.

The chain couples TRBV28 to TRBJ2-7; 13 bases are a match to TRBD2. This TCR was recovered from an adult with an advanced solid tumor such as melanoma, head and neck, liver or kidney cancer. The starting material was CD4+ or CD8+ T cells sorted from blood, obtained in a trial of the OX40 agonist ivuxolimab. CDR3: CASSTSSGTSGIVSYEQYF. The DNA for the CDR3 is TGTGCCAGCAGCACCTCCTCCGGGACTAGCGGGATAGTCTCCTACGAGCAGTACTTC.